This T cell receptor (beta chain) derives from a study of T-cell memory formation after mild COVID-19 (dated by TCRdb to about 2021). With respect to the entire study: Most TCR sequence clusters were specific to one of the two donors. In two donors, T-cell clones that expanded and contracted after mild COVID-19 were tracked by sequencing TCRalpha and TCRbeta repertoires over time. Two young, previously healthy adult volunteers, one female and one male, were included in the cohort.

A few counts support this clonotype. Which antigen it targets is not known. One base away there is no much larger clone; base qualities are not given. The CDR1 and CDR2 encoded by the germline V gene are MNHEY and SVGAGI. From its cysteine to its phenylalanine, the CDR3 spans 14 amino acids. Of all the DNA, just the CDR3 is kept, 42 bases in frame from base 1. V gives up 4 bases and J gives up 3 bases, and the segment between their germline ends measures 12 bases. The instrument was an Illumina NovaSeq 6000. Using 5'RACE with constant-segment primers, TCRalpha and TCRbeta cDNA libraries were constructed, with sample barcodes and unique molecular identifiers added in the process. Trizol reagent was used to extract RNA from every sample. Amplification of the libraries took two PCR steps, and the second step added a second sample barcode plus Illumina TruSeq adapters. Sequencing of the libraries was done on an Illumina NovaSeq, producing 2 x 150 bp paired-end reads. In the original analysis: The reads were demultiplexed and collapsed into UMI-guided consensus sequences using migec v1.2.7. Using mixcr v2.1.11, UMI consensuses were aligned to TRA and TRB V and J templates and then assembled into clonotypes. Clonotypes were classified as expanded or contracted when called significant by both edgeR and NoisET, with noise models trained on biological replicates. For edgeR calls, a false discovery rate-adjusted p below 0.01 and a log2 fold-change threshold of 1 were applied. As an exploratory analysis of dynamics, max-normalized trajectories of the 1000 most abundant clonotypes were examined by PCA with hierarchical clustering. Separately sequenced CD4+ and CD8+ repertoires were used to assign a CD4 or CD8 phenotype to each responding clone. Through fastp at Q25 and MiXCR, TCRdb rebuilt clones from the public reads, retaining in-frame beta chains. Entries are consolidated by CDR3 protein sequence, retaining the most common genes and DNA. TCRdb assigned the V and J calls; the authors' analysis was not used. Here the sample has hundreds of thousands of distinct CDR3 sequences; roughly an eighth occur a single time. About 24% of the sample is in the top ten clones.

On the study overall, not on this receptor specifically: Contracting CD4+ clones appeared mostly in the CM and EM memory subsets, whereas CD8+ clones were enriched in EMRA. Some responding clones were detected in pre-infection memory, suggesting pre-existing cross-reactive memory T cells joined the SARS-CoV-2 response. The second-wave clones that peaked on day 37 were not confirmed to be SARS-CoV-2 specific. Clones that contracted from day 15 to 85 showed balanced CD4/CD8 phenotypes, whereas a second wave of clones that expanded from day 15 to 37 leaned towards CD4+. Only a couple of mild cases were covered by the study, and larger cohorts that include severe cases with pre-infection samples were considered necessary.

PBMCs were isolated by Ficoll-Paque density gradient centrifugation. Sequencing was done on a sample of PBMCs or a T cell subset sorted from them (not recorded which). This chain is built from TRBV6-5 and TRBJ1-1; matching of 5 bases hints at TRBD1 as the D gene. This sequence was found in a man younger than 35 who had mild COVID-19 (a few samples of this study predate the infection). The sample titles of this study are shuffled in the database, so cell type and time point are left out; the donor was told from shared clones. CDR3 region: CASSSWDGDTEAFF. The nucleotide sequence reads TGTGCCAGCAGTTCCTGGGACGGAGACACTGAAGCTTTCTTT.